The 15 T cell receptor beta chains presented below share a single source sample, sequenced in a study of blood T cell repertoires in COVID-19. Assay used: immunoSEQ multiplex PCR; TCRdb lists only in-frame clones, some missing. The sample has tens of thousands of clones; approximately 84% are singletons. Sequenced sample: peripheral blood. All receptors derive from a man between 50 and 59 years old with acute or convalescent COVID-19.

The gene calls are TRBV5-1 and TRBJ2-3; 10 nucleotides agree with TRBD2. V lost 0 bases to trimming and J lost 0 bases; unmatched junction nucleotides: 4. The CDR3 length is 17 residues. Per germline, CDR1 SGHRS and CDR2 YFSETQ. The CDR3 bases are TGCGCCAGCAGCTTGGGAAGCGGGGGGGCGAGCACAGATACGCAGTATTTT. Its translation: CASSLGSGGASTDTQYF.

This clone was detected a few times. The V call is TRBV5-4, the J call TRBJ2-2, with TRBD2 identical over 9 bases. The CDR3 has 15 amino acids. CDR1 SGHNT and CDR2 YYREEE come from the germline V gene (reference sequence). After removal of 4 bases from V and 1 base from J, the junction contained 2 bases not matched to a gene. CDR3 region: CASSPTSGNTGELFF. The CDR3 DNA sequence: TGTGCCAGCAGCCCGACTAGCGGGAACACCGGGGAGCTGTTTTTT. The whole variable domain, filled in from reference TRBV5-4 and TRBJ2-2, reads ETGVTQSPTHLIKTRGQQVTLRCSSQSGHNTVSWYQQALGQGPQFIFQYYREEENGRGNFPPRFSGLQFPNYSSELNVNALELDDSALYLCASSPTSGNTGELFFGEGSRLTVL.

The J gene is TRBJ2-5, the V gene TRBV9; TRBD2 matches 9 bases. The CDR3 is 16 amino acids. The germline V gene encodes CDR1 SGDLS and CDR2 YYNGEE. Losses at the gene ends were 0 bases for V and 5 bases for J; bases not matched to a gene: 8. The CDR3: CASSVAAGGPMETQYF. CDR3 DNA sequence: TGTGCCAGCAGCGTAGCGGCGGGAGGGCCTATGGAGACCCAGTACTTC.

This chain uses TRBV6-5 with TRBJ1-6, with D possibly TRBD1 on 6 matching bases. V was pared by 0 bases and J by 8 bases, with 8 bases between. Germline assignment: CDR1 MNHEY and CDR2 SVGAGI. The CDR3 is 14 amino acids. The CDR3 here is CASSYSRQDSPLHF. The CDR3 DNA sequence: TGTGCCAGCAGTTACTCCCGACAGGATTCACCCCTCCACTTT.

The chain recombines TRBV18 with TRBJ2-7; TRBD1 aligns across 12 bases. The CDR3 sequence is 15 residues long. V was clipped by 5 bases and J by 3 bases; unmatched bases: 5. CDR1 and CDR2 (germline): KGHSH, LQKENI. The CDR3 spells CASSAGTGGLYEQYF. DNA for the CDR3: TGTGCCAGCTCAGCCGGGACAGGGGGCCTCTACGAGCAGTACTTC.

J is TRBJ1-5 and V is TRBV27; D possibly corresponds to TRBD1 (6 bases). V gave up 3 bases and J gave up 3 bases, with 9 bases separating them. CDR3 length: 14 residues. CDR1 MNHEY and CDR2 SMNVEV come from the germline V gene (reference sequence). CDR3 amino acids: CASSFHRDNQPQHF. The CDR3 DNA reads as TGTGCCAGCAGTTTCCACAGGGACAATCAGCCCCAGCATTTT.

In this sample, this clone turned up once. The chain employs TRBV27 and TRBJ2-7; D perhaps matches TRBD1 (6 bases). V lost 0 bases and J 3 bases, leaving 15 bases between the germline ends. The CDR3 consists of 16 residues. Germline V gives CDR1 MNHEY, CDR2 SMNVEV (reference sequence). CDR3 nucleotide sequence: TGTGCCAGCAGTTTATCCGCCGGGACACAGAGCTACGAGCAGTACTTC. Its translation is CASSLSAGTQSYEQYF.

The J gene is TRBJ2-3, the V gene TRBV20-1; D is perhaps TRBD1 (5 bases). V was shortened by 6 bases and J by 5 bases, with 12 bases between the two germline ends. This CDR3 has 12 amino acids. The germline V gene encodes CDR1 DFQATT and CDR2 SNEGSKA (reference sequence). Here the CDR3 DNA reads TGCAGTGCGAGTTCAAGGGGAGATACGCAGTATTTT. Its protein product is CSASSRGDTQYF.

The chain combines TRBV3-1 (or the pseudogene TRBV3-2) with TRBJ1-2, with D unclear. The CDR3 totals 14 residues. Germline V gives CDR1 LGHDT, CDR2 YNNKEL (reference sequence). The ends were cut back, 0 bases at V and 8 bases at J, with 13 bases in the middle. The CDR3: CASSQDRGDGGYTF. The CDR3 nucleotides are TGTGCCAGCAGCCAAGACCGGGGAGACGGCGGCTACACCTTC.

The chain links TRBV19 to TRBJ2-3, with TRBD2 identical over 8 bases. CDR3 length: 15 residues. Trimming took 3 bases from V and 1 from J; bases not matched to a gene: 3. Germline V CDR1 and CDR2: LNHDA, SQIVND (reference sequence). The CDR3 spells CASSIGSGGTDTQYF. The DNA of the CDR3 is TGTGCCAGTAGTATTGGTAGCGGGGGCACAGATACGCAGTATTTT.

The sample holds one count of this clone. This chain links TRBV5-1 with TRBJ2-1; 7 bases match TRBD1. This CDR3 comprises 15 residues. Germline loops: CDR1 SGHRS, CDR2 YFSETQ. Trimming at V came to 3 bases and at J to 6 bases, leaving 9 bases not matched to a gene. Written as DNA, the CDR3 is TGCGCCAGCAGCTATCGACAGGGTAAAGGCAATGAGCAGTTCTTC. Protein: CASSYRQGKGNEQFF.

This clone was seen once. The chain is built from TRBV27 and TRBJ1-5; no firm D call. CDR1 and CDR2 (germline): MNHEY, SMNVEV (reference sequence). V lost 3 bases to trimming and J lost 0 bases, with 6 bases between them. The CDR3 extends over 14 amino acids. CDR3 protein: CASSLAGSNQPQHF. CDR3 nucleotides: TGTGCCAGCAGTTTGGCGGGTAGCAATCAGCCCCAGCATTTT.

In its sample, this clone was seen once. The chain uses TRBV2 and TRBJ2-5, with D unclear. The CDR3 is 11 residues long. Per germline, CDR1 SNHLY and CDR2 FYNNEI. Between the trimmed V and J ends, which lost 4 bases and 4 bases, there was a span of 4 bases. The CDR3 spells CASSVIETQYF. The CDR3, as DNA: TGTGCCAGCAGTGTAATAGAGACCCAGTACTTC.

This clone has only a few counts. V gene TRBV27 combines with J gene TRBJ2-1; 12 bases agree with TRBD2. Germline V CDR1 and CDR2: MNHEY, SMNVEV (reference sequence). There are 15 residues in the CDR3. With 0 bases clipped from V and 8 bases from J, the junction kept 2 bases outside the gene matches. The CDR3: CASSLSTSGSYEQFF. CDR3 bases: TGTGCCAGCAGTTTATCGACTAGCGGGAGTTATGAGCAGTTCTTC.

CDR3 protein: CAWSVDSSNQPQHF. The DNA for the CDR3 is TGTGCCTGGAGTGTAGACAGTAGCAATCAGCCCCAGCATTTT. The chain combines TRBV30 with TRBJ1-5, with a weak D call TRBD1 (5 bases). Germline values: CDR1 GTSNPN, CDR2 SVGIG (reference sequence). V lost 0 bases and J lost 0, with 6 bases in between. CDR3 length: 14 residues.